This TCR beta chain was sequenced for a study of CD8 T cells in ankylosing spondylitis. Molecular-barcoded quantitative 5'-RACE produced these TCR beta libraries. TCRdb re-analysed the 5' RACE reads in MiXCR, keeping a single row per CDR3 protein. The data show 27,000 or so distinct CDR3 sequences, 7.9% seen once. As concerns this clonotype: Its antigen remains unknown. Germline and junction disagree at one end, which may indicate a read error.

Findings and caveats of the study: Ankylosing spondylitis blood appeared to carry a characteristic TCR beta motif of several highly homologous variants. Peripheral blood samples showed relatively rare disease-linked clones, and these clones were CD8+. Reportedly, disease-linked clones are significantly enriched in ankylosing spondylitis patients' matched synovial fluid.

The CDR3 is made up of 11 amino acids. Germline values: CDR1 DFQATT, CDR2 SNEGSKA (reference sequence). Input material: blood. The V call is TRBV20-1, the J call TRBJ1-1; D gene uncertain. This TCR was recovered from a male donor with ankylosing spondylitis or in good health (not recorded which). CDR3 residues: CSARDPPSSLF. The CDR3 DNA reads TGCAGTGCTAGAGACCCACCATCCTCCCTCTTT.